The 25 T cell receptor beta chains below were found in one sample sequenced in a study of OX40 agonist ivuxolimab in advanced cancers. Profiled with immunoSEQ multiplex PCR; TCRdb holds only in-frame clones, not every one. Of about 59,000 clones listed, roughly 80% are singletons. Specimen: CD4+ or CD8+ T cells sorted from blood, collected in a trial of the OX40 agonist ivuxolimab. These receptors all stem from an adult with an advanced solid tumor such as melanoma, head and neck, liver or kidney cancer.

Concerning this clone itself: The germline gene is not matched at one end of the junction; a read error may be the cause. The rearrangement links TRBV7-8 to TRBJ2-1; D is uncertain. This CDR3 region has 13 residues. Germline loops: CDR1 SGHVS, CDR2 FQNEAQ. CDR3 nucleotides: TGTGCCAGCAGCTTAGCGAGAGGCTCCGAGCGCGTCTTC. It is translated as CASSLARGSERVF.

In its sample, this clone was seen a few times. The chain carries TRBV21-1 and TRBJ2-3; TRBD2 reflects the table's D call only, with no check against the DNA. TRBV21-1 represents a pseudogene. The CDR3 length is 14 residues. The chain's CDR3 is CASSKRERADTQYF. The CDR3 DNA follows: TGTGCCAGCAGCAAGAGGGAACGAGCAGATACGCAGTATTTT.

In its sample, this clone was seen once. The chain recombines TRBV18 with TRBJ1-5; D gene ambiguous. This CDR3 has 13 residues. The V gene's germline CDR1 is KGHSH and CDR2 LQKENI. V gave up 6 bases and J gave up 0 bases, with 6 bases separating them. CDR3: CASSNYSNQPQHF. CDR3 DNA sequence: TGTGCCAGCTCTAATTATAGCAATCAGCCCCAGCATTTT.

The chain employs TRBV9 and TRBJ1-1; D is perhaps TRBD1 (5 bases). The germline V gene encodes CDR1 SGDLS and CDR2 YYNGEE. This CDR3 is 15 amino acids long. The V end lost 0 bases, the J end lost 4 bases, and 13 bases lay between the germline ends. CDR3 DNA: TGTGCCAGCAGCGTAGGTGGGGGGAGGAGCACTGAAGCTTTCTTT. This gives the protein CASSVGGGRSTEAFF. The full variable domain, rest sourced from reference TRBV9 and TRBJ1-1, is DSGVTQTPKHLITATGQRVTLRCSPRSGDLSVYWYQQSLDQGLQFLIQYYNGEERAKGNILERFSAQQFPDLHSELNLSSLELGDSALYFCASSVGGGRSTEAFFGQGTRLTVV.

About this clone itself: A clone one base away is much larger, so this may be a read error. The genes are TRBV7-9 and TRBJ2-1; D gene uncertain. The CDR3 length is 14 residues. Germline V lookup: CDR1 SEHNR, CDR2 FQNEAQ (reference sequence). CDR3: CTSSLVGNYNEQFF. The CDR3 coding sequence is TGTACCAGCAGCTTAGTGGGGAACTACAATGAGCAGTTCTTC.

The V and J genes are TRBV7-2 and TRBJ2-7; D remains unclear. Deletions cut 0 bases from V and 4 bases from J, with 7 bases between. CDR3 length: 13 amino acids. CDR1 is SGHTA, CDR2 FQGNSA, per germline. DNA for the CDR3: TGTGCCAGCAGCTTAGCTTTGGGGTACGAGCAGTACTTC. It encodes CASSLALGYEQYF.

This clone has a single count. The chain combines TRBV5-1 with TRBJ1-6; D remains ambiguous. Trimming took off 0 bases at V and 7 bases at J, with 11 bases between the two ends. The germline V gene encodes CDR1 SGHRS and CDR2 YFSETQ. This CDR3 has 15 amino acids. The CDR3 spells CASSLGAGMNSPLHF. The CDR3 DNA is TGCGCCAGCAGCTTGGGGGCCGGGATGAATTCACCCCTCCACTTT.

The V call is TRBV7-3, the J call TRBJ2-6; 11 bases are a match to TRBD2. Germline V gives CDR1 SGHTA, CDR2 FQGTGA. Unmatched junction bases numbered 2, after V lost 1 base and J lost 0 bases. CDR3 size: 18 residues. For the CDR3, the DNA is TGTGCCAGCAGCTTAAAACTAGCGGGGGCCTCTGGGGCCAACGTCCTGACTTTC. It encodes CASSLKLAGASGANVLTF.

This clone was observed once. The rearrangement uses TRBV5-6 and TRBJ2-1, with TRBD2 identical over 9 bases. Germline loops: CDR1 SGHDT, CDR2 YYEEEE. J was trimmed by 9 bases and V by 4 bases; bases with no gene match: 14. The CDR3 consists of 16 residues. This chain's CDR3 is CASSPLGAGGLGEQFF. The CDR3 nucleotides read TGTGCCAGCAGCCCCTTAGGGGCGGGGGGGCTAGGTGAGCAGTTCTTC.

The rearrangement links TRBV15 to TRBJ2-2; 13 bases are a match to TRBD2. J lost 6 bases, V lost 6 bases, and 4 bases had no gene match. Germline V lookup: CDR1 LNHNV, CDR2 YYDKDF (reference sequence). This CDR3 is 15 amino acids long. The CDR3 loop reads CATRLAGGIPGELFF. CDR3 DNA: TGTGCCACCAGACTAGCGGGAGGGATCCCCGGGGAGCTGTTTTTT.

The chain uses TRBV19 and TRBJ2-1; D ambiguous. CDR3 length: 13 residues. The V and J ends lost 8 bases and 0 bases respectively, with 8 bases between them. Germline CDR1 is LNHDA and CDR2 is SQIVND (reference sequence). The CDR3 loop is CASAPYSYNEQFF. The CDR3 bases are TGTGCCAGTGCCCCGTACTCCTACAATGAGCAGTTCTTC.

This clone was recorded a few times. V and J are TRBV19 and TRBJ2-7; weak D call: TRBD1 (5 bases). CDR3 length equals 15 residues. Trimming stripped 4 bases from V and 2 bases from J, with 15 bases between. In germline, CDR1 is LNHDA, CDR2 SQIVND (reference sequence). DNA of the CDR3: TGTGCCAGTAGTAACTCTCAGGGTTCGCCCTACGAGCAGTACTTC. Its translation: CASSNSQGSPYEQYF.

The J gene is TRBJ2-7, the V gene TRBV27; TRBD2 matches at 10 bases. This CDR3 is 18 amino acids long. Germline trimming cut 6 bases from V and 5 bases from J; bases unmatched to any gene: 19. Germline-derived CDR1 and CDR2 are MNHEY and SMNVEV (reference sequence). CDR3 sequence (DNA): TGTGCCAGCAGCCCCGGTGGGCTAGCGGGAGTCTTCGGAAACGAGCAGTACTTC. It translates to CASSPGGLAGVFGNEQYF.

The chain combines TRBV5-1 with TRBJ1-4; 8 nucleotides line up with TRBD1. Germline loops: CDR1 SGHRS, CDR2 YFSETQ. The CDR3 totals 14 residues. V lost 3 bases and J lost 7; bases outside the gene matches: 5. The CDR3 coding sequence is TGCGCCAGCAGCTCAGGGGGCGCGGGTGAAAAACTGTTTTTT. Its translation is CASSSGGAGEKLFF.

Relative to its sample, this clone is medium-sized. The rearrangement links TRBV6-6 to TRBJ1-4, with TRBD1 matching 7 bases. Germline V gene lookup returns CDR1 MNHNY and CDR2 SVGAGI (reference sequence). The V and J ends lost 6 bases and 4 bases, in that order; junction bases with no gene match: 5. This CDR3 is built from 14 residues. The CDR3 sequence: CASRRGQDNEKLFF. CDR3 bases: TGTGCCAGCAGGAGGGGGCAGGATAATGAAAAACTGTTTTTT.

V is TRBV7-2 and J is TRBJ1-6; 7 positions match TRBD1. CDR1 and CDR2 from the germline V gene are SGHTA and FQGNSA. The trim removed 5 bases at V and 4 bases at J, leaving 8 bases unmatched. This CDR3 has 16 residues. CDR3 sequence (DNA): TGTGCCAGCAGCCTAGGCGGGACAGAATATAATTCACCCCTCCACTTT. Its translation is CASSLGGTEYNSPLHF.

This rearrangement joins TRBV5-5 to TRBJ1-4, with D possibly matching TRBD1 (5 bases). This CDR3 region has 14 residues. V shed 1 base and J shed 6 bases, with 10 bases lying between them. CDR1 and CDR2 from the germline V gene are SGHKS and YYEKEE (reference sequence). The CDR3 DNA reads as TGTGCCAGCAGCTTGCGGCAGGGCTATGAAAAACTGTTTTTT. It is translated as CASSLRQGYEKLFF.

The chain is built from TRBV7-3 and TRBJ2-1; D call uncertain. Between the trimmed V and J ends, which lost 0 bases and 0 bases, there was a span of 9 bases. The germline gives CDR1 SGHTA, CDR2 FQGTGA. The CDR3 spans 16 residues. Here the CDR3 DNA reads TGTGCCAGCAGCTTAACAGGTAGCACCTCCTACAATGAGCAGTTCTTC. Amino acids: CASSLTGSTSYNEQFF.

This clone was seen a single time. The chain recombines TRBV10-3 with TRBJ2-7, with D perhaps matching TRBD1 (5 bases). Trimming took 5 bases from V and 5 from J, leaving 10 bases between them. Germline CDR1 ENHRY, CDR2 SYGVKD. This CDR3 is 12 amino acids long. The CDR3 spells CAISNRSHEQYF. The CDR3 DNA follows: TGTGCCATCAGTAACAGGTCCCACGAGCAGTACTTC.

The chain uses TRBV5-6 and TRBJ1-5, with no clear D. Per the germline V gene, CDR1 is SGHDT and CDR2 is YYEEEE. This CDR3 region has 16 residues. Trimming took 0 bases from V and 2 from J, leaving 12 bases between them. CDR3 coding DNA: TGTGCCAGCAGCTTGGGCGGACCTGTGGGCAATCAGCCCCAGCATTTT. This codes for CASSLGGPVGNQPQHF.

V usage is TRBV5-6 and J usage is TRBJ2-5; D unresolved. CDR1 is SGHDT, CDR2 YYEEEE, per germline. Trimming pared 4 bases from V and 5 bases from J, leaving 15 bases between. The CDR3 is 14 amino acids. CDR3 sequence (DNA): TGTGCCAGCAGCGTTAAACCGGGCTTGGAGACCCAGTACTTC. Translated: CASSVKPGLETQYF.

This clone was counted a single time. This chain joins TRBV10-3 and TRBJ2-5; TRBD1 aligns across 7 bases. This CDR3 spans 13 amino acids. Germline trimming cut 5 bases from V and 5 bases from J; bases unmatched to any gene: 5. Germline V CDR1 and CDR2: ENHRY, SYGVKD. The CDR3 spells CAISRGGAETQYF. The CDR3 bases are TGTGCCATCAGTCGAGGGGGCGCCGAGACCCAGTACTTC.

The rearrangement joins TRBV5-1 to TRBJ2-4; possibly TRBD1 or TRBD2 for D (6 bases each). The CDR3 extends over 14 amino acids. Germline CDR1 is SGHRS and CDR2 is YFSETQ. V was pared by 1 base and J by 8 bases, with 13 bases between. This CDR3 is CASSLWGPGDIQYF. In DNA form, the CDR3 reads TGCGCCAGCAGCTTGTGGGGGCCGGGGGACATTCAGTACTTC. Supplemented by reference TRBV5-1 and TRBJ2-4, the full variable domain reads KAGVTQTPRYLIKTRGQQVTLSCSPISGHRSVSWYQQTPGQGLQFLFEYFSETQRNKGNFPGRFSGRQFSNSRSEMNVSTLELGDSALYLCASSLWGPGDIQYFGAGTRLSVL.

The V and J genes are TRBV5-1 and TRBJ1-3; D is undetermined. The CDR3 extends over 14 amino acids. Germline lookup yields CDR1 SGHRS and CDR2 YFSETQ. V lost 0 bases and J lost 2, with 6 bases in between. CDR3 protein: CASSLVGPGNTIYF. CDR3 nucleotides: TGCGCCAGCAGCTTGGTTGGCCCTGGAAACACCATATATTTT. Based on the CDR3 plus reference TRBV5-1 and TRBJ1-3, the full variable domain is KAGVTQTPRYLIKTRGQQVTLSCSPISGHRSVSWYQQTPGQGLQFLFEYFSETQRNKGNFPGRFSGRQFSNSRSEMNVSTLELGDSALYLCASSLVGPGNTIYFGEGSWLTVV.

CDR3 protein: CASARDRVGYTF. The CDR3 DNA reads as TGTGCCAGCGCCAGGGACAGGGTGGGTTACACCTTC. The J gene is TRBJ1-2, the V gene TRBV2; 9 bases fit TRBD1. Germline CDR1 is SNHLY and CDR2 is FYNNEI. The length of the CDR3 is 12 residues. The trim removed 8 bases at V and 11 bases at J, leaving 9 bases unmatched.